This entry lists 7 T cell receptor beta chains sequenced from one sample in a study of naive and memory T cell subsets. Both TRBC1 and TRBC2 were covered by a beta constant-region primer of two equimolar oligonucleotides. TCRdb re-derived calls from the UMI-ligation and nested PCR reads in MiXCR, one entry per CDR3 protein. The sample has roughly 91,000 distinct CDR3 sequences, around 12% seen once; the top ten hold 0.7% to 0.95%. The sample was central memory CD4+ T cells from blood. The receptor source for this set is a human donor in good health.

The chain links TRBV29-1 to TRBJ2-3; no clear D gene. Germline loops: CDR1 SQVTM, CDR2 ANQGSEA. This CDR3 has 12 amino acids. Trimming took off 2 bases at V and 3 bases at J, with 6 bases between the two ends. CDR3 coding DNA: TGCAGCGTTGAATCTATAACAGATACGCAGTATTTT. It specifies CSVESITDTQYF.

In DNA form, the CDR3 reads TGCAGTGCTAGAGATAGAATAGCGGGTTCCGGTGAGCAGTTCTTC. It is translated as CSARDRIAGSGEQFF. The chain combines TRBV20-1 with TRBJ2-1, with 7 bases lining up with TRBD2. This CDR3 has 15 residues. V lost 0 bases and J lost 9; bases outside the gene matches: 11. Germline CDR1 DFQATT, CDR2 SNEGSKA (reference sequence).

At least ten counts were recorded for this clonotype. The CDR3 bases are TGTGCCAGCAGCGTAGGGAAGGCTGCCTGGACTGAAGCTTTCTTT. The encoded protein is CASSVGKAAWTEAFF. The chain combines TRBV9 with TRBJ1-1; D not resolved. The CDR3 covers 15 residues. Germline CDR1 is SGDLS and CDR2 is YYNGEE. V lost 0 bases and J lost 5, with 14 bases in between.

This clonotype has more than one count but fewer than ten. The chain couples TRBV20-1 to TRBJ1-1; D unclear. V lost 5 bases and J 5 bases, leaving 15 bases between the germline ends. Germline V gives CDR1 DFQATT, CDR2 SNEGSKA (reference sequence). The CDR3 consists of 13 residues. CDR3 sequence reads: CSAPLRPLTEAFF. The CDR3 nucleotides read TGCAGTGCTCCGTTGAGGCCTCTGACTGAAGCTTTCTTT.

J is TRBJ2-1 and V is TRBV7-9, with a tentative D call TRBD2 (6 bases). V was shortened by 2 bases and J by 2 bases, with 13 bases between the two germline ends. The CDR3 runs to 16 residues. CDR1 and CDR2 (germline): SEHNR, FQNEAQ (reference sequence). The CDR3 here is CASSLRGGEAYNEQFF. The CDR3 nucleotides read TGTGCCAGCAGCTTAAGGGGAGGAGAAGCCTACAATGAGCAGTTCTTC.

With respect to this clonotype: A much larger clone lies a single base off, so this may be a read error. This CDR3 fails to terminate in the conserved phenylalanine or tryptophan, so it likely reflects a read error. V usage is TRBV20-1 and J usage is TRBJ2-3; perhaps D is TRBD1 or TRBD2 (5 bases each). With 6 bases removed from V and 4 bases from J, the gap between germline ends came to 17 bases. Germline V gives CDR1 DFQATT, CDR2 SNEGSKA (reference sequence). The CDR3 consists of 14 residues. CDR3 sequence: CSAGRGGAPDTQYV. Here the CDR3 DNA reads TGCAGTGCAGGTCGGGGCGGTGCGCCAGATACGCAGTATGTT.

This clonotype was picked up many times. This rearrangement joins TRBV27 to TRBJ2-3; no firm D call. The CDR3 is 14 amino acids. Looked up from germline, CDR1 is MNHEY and CDR2 is SMNVEV (reference sequence). Trimming stripped 6 bases from V and 0 bases from J, with 10 bases between. CDR3 sequence (DNA): TGTGCCAGCAGCCCCCGCCGGAGCACAGATACGCAGTATTTT. As protein: CASSPRRSTDTQYF.